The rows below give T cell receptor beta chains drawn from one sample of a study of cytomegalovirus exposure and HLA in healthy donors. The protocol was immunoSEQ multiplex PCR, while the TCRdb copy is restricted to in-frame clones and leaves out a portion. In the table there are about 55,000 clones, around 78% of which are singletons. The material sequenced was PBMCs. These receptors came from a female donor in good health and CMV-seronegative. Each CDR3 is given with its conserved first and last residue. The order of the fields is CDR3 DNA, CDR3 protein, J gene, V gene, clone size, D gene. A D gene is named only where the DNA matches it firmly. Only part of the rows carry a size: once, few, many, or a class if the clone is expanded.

TGTGCTAGCAGCCTCGACAGGAACTACGAGCAGTACTTC | CASSLDRNYEQYF | TRBJ2-7 | TRBV7-7 | - | -
TGTGCCAGCAGCGGATTACAGGGGGGGCACATTCAGTACTTC | CASSGLQGGHIQYF | TRBJ2-4 | TRBV9 | - | -
TGTGCCACCAGCAGAGGAGATGGCTACACCTTC | CATSRGDGYTF | TRBJ1-2 | TRBV15 | - | -
TGTGCCAGCAGCGTAGAAGAGGGCACTGAAGCTTTCTTT | CASSVEEGTEAFF | TRBJ1-1 | TRBV9 | - | -
TGCGCCAGCAGCCAAACCCTCCGTGGAGATGGCTACACCTTC | CASSQTLRGDGYTF | TRBJ1-2 | TRBV4-1 | - | -
TGTGCCAATTCGCCCCTTGTGGCAGGGCCTAACACTGAAGCTTTCTTT | CANSPLVAGPNTEAFF | TRBJ1-1 | TRBV19 | - | -
TGTGCCAGCAGCGTCGAAACATTTTCGGGAAACACCATATATTTT | CASSVETFSGNTIYF | TRBJ1-3 | TRBV9 | - | -
TGTGCCAGCAGCCTCGACAGGGCCGGAGGAAACACCATATATTTT | CASSLDRAGGNTIYF | TRBJ1-3 | TRBV7-9 | - | TRBD1
TGTGCCAGCAGCCTAGGACAGCACTCTGGAAACACCATATATTTT | CASSLGQHSGNTIYF | TRBJ1-3 | TRBV7-8 | - | -
TGTGCCAGCTCACTTGGGGCACCCAGCCTCGAAGCTTTCTTT | CASSLGAPSLEAFF | TRBJ1-1 | TRBV18 | - | -
TGTGCCAGTAGTCCCATTGGGAGGGGCCGCGAGCAGTACTTC | CASSPIGRGREQYF | TRBJ2-7 | TRBV19 | - | TRBD2
TGTGCCAGCAGCTTAGCGCGGGAGGACGAGCAGTACTTC | CASSLAREDEQYF | TRBJ2-7 | TRBV7-2 | - | TRBD2
TGTGCCAGTAGCGTTACCGGTGGTCAGCCCCAGCATTTT | CASSVTGGQPQHF | TRBJ1-5 | TRBV19 | few | -
TGTGCCAGTAGCCCCTCGAGCTATGGCTACACCTTC | CASSPSSYGYTF | TRBJ1-2 | TRBV19 | - | -
TGTGCCAGCAGCGTGGGAGGGCCCTATAATTCACCCCTCCACTTT | CASSVGGPYNSPLHF | TRBJ1-6 | TRBV7-8 | - | -
TGCGCCAGCAGCCAGATAGGGACAACACTAGGCTACACCTTC | CASSQIGTTLGYTF | TRBJ1-2 | TRBV4-1 | - | -
TGTGCCAGCTCACCGAGGACAGACTATGGCTACACCTTC | CASSPRTDYGYTF | TRBJ1-2 | TRBV18 | - | -
TGCGCCAGCAGCCACGACAGGGAAGGGAACTATGGCTACACCTTC | CASSHDREGNYGYTF | TRBJ1-2 | TRBV10-2 | few | TRBD1
TGCGCCAGCAGCCTTTCCTCCCAGGTTAATGTTCTCAATGAGCAGTTCTTC | CASSLSSQVNVLNEQFF | TRBJ2-1 | TRBV5-1 | few | -
TGTGCCAGCAGCTTCAGAGTAGCGGGGGGCTTGACTGAGCAGTTCTTC | CASSFRVAGGLTEQFF | TRBJ2-1 | TRBV7-9 | - | TRBD2
TGTGCCAGCAGGAACAGGGGGGCCGCTGAAGCTTTCTTT | CASRNRGAAEAFF | TRBJ1-1 | TRBV6-6 | once | TRBD1
TGTGCCAGCAGCTTGCGGGGTGGCACTGAAGCTTTCTTT | CASSLRGGTEAFF | TRBJ1-1 | TRBV5-4 | - | -
TGTGCCAGCAGCCATACCCCGGGGACGAACACCGGGGAGCTGTTTTTT | CASSHTPGTNTGELFF | TRBJ2-2 | TRBV7-3 | - | -
TGTGCCAGCAGCTCCCGGACAGGGTGGTCCTATAATTCACCCCTCCACTTT | CASSSRTGWSYNSPLHF | TRBJ1-6 | TRBV7-2 | - | TRBD1